The present T cell receptor beta chain was sequenced within a study of radiotherapy plus CTLA-4 blockade in lung cancer (dated by TCRdb to 2016 to 2018). A note on the overall study: Among the enrolled patients, roughly 19% had an objective response, and less than 40% reached disease control.

From cysteine to phenylalanine, the CDR3 is 15 amino acids long. Just the 45-base CDR3 DNA is kept, in frame starting at base 1. CDR1 and CDR2 (SGDLS, YYNGEE) derive from the germline V gene. Trimming costs V 3 bases and J 3 bases, and their ends lie 15 bases apart. This clone was observed once. Its recognized antigen is unknown. There are no base qualities to consult, and no much larger clone falls within one base. Library method: the immunoSEQ multiplex PCR assay. TCRdb holds this immuneACCESS table with in-frame rearrangements only. Some clones are missing; in checked studies, unresolved V genes explain under half, and the rest has no known cause. The sample data list 95,000 to 150,000 clones, and approximately 90% of these were observed just once. The ten largest account for about 7% of the sample. Study-level results and caveats: After treatment with radiotherapy and ipilimumab, TCR clones that came from tumors expanded in the peripheral blood. The strongest predictors of response, as reported, were early dynamic changes in blood T cell clones along with a rise in serum interferon-beta after radiation.

The study evaluated CTLA-4 blockade (ipilimumab) given together with focal radiation therapy in patients who had chemo-refractory metastatic non-small-cell lung cancer. The chain is made from TRBV9 and TRBJ1-1; TRBD1 might be the D gene, on 6 matching bases. Sequenced material: peripheral blood, taken from a patient treated with radiotherapy plus ipilimumab. The receptor comes from a human donor with non-small cell lung cancer that progressed on radiotherapy plus ipilimumab. For the CDR3, the sequence is CASSAADRSDTEAFF. The nucleotides read TGTGCCAGCAGCGCCGCTGACAGGTCGGACACTGAAGCTTTCTTT.